Included here is one T cell receptor (beta chain) sequence, with context. Its antigen has not been determined. The input lacks base qualities; no much larger clone sits a single base away. Participants in the prospective study were aged about 18 to 100 years, lived in more than 20 United States geographic areas, and enrolled through a virtual design. To assign participants to cohorts, the prospective study relied on clinical history that participants themselves reported in a screening survey and a study questionnaire. Mobile phlebotomists in the prospective study collected whole blood, serum and a nasopharyngeal or oropharyngeal swab from every participant. Over an approximately 2-month period, participants in the prospective study had the option of providing additional blood draws and questionnaires. Before DNA extraction, prospective study blood samples were shipped either frozen or at room temperature.

V is pruned by 2 bases and J by 4 bases, leaving 16 bases of the junction without a gene match. The CDR3 numbers 18 residues from cysteine through phenylalanine. Of all the DNA, just the CDR3 is kept, 54 bases in frame from base 1. This sample is part of a study of blood T cell repertoires in COVID-19 (dated by TCRdb to 2019 to 2021). Notes on the research overall: For ImmuneRACE Cohort 3, a participant was defined as recovered based on two consecutive negative NP/OP PCR tests, clearance by a healthcare professional, or resolution of symptoms. The prospective study material was composed of cDNA or gDNA derived from T cells, B-cell-depleted T cells, or PBMCs. The samples were drawn from two sources: the first 160 participants of the ongoing ImmuneRACE study, and 1,000 to 1,500 subjects contributed by 6 global collaborators. The sample metadata nearly always contained a de-identified subject ID, COVID-19 status, age in years and sex. The repertoires were released in a freely available public database meant as a resource for research on the immune response to SARS-CoV-2. Deeply sampled blood TCRbeta repertoires from subjects exposed to, actively infected with, or recovered from COVID-19 were included in the dataset. Samples covering the acute and convalescent phases of COVID-19 were provided by collaborators in the United States, Italy and Spain. HLA class I and class II types, where available, came from metadata supplied by the sample provider rather than from assay-based typing.

The study at large found these results: Clinical and demographic metadata were provided uncurated, with the amount varying by source and participant.

TCRbeta CDR3 regions were amplified from genomic DNA by means of the immunoSEQ Assay, a bias-controlled multiplex PCR. Concerning the study's data processing: The number of nucleated cells in each sample was estimated by amplification of reference gene primers within the assay. To quantify the absolute abundance of each unique TCRbeta CDR3 rearrangement, sequence reads were collapsed and filtered. For each sample, productive Simpson clonality was calculated as the square root of Simpson's diversity index across productive rearrangements. TCRdb stores this immuneACCESS table with in-frame sequences only. Part of the clones is absent; in the studies checked, under half of the shortfall reflects unresolved V genes, and no reason is known for the rest. The V and J calls and the clone size are those of that table, but D and trimming were determined from the DNA. The table for this sample lists about 360,000 clones; more than 75% of them were counted only once. Roughly 2% of the sample comes from the top ten.

The sample was PBMCs or T cells enriched from blood (not recorded which). The TCR sequence derives from a man between 40 and 49 years old in a cohort exposed to, infected with or recovered from COVID-19 (not recorded which). Recombination linked TRBV23-1 to TRBJ1-2; the junction holds 7 bases that match TRBD1. TRBV23-1 qualifies as an ORF whose function is uncertain. For the CDR3, the sequence is CASSQPPTGQKAPYGYTF. At the DNA level, the sequence is TGCGCCAGCAGTCAACCCCCGACGGGACAGAAGGCTCCCTATGGCTACACCTTC.